This T cell receptor beta chain was observed in a study of shared clonotypes between healthy human individuals. The table came from immunoSEQ multiplex PCR; TCRdb's copy has only in-frame clones and leaves some out. Here the sample spans over 700,000 clones, roughly 72% being singletons. Trimming left V 1 base short and J 1 base short, with 11 bases between. Germline V lookup: CDR1 SGHTA, CDR2 FQGTGA. The CDR3 is made up of 16 amino acids. V and J are TRBV7-3 and TRBJ1-5; D call uncertain. This clonotype was sampled from a woman aged 25-40 years in good health. Source material: memory CD4+ T cells sorted from blood. Subset described: CD45RA-negative fraction. The CDR3: CASSLRTSFSNQPQHF. Here the CDR3 DNA reads TGTGCCAGCAGCTTAAGGACGAGTTTCAGCAATCAGCCCCAGCATTTT.